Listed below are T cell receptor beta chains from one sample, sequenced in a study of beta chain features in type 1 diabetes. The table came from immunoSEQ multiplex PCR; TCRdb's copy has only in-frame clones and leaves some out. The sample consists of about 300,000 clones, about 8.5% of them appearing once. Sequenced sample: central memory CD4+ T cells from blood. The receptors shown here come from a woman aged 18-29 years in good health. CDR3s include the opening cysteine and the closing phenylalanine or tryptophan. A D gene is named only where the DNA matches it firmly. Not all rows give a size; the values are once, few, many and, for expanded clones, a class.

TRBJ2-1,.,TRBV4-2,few,CASSQDWANEQFF,TGTGCCAGCAGCCAAGATTGGGCCAATGAGCAGTTCTTC
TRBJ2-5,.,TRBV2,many,CASGGQETQYF,TGTGCCAGCGGGGGCCAAGAGACCCAGTACTTC
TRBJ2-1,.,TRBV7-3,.,CASSLFGAEQFF,TGTGCCAGCAGCTTATTCGGTGCGGAGCAGTTCTTC
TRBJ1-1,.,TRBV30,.,CAWSEVSGGAFF,TGTGCCTGGAGTGAAGTGTCGGGGGGAGCTTTCTTT
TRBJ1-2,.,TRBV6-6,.,CASSTTGNYGYTF,TGTGCCAGCAGTACGACAGGAAACTATGGCTACACCTTC
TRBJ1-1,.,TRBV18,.,CASSRQGINTEAFF,TGTGCCAGCTCACGTCAGGGTATAAACACTGAAGCTTTCTTT
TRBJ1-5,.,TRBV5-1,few,CASSPDSPNQPQHF,TGCGCCAGCAGCCCGGACAGTCCCAATCAGCCCCAGCATTTT
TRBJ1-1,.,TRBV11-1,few,CASSPGLAEAFF,TGTGCCAGCAGCCCCGGGTTAGCTGAAGCTTTCTTT
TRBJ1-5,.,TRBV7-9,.,CASSHSNVLGNQPQHF,TGTGCCAGCAGCCACAGCAACGTCCTCGGTAATCAGCCCCAGCATTTT
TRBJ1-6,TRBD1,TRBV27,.,CASTRGQQNSPLHF,TGTGCCAGCACCCGGGGACAGCAAAATTCACCCCTCCACTTT
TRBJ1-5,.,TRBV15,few,CATSREGRSRPQHF,TGTGCCACCAGCAGAGAAGGCAGGTCCAGGCCCCAGCATTTT
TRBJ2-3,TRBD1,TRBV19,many,CASSILSGQVTDTQYF,TGTGCCAGTAGTATTTTATCGGGACAGGTCACAGATACGCAGTATTTT
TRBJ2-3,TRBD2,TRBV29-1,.,CSVTGREGDTDTQYF,TGCAGCGTCACGGGGCGGGAGGGAGACACAGATACGCAGTATTTT
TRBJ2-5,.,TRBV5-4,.,CASSPTSLRSQETQYF,TGTGCCAGCAGCCCGACGTCCCTGCGCTCCCAAGAGACCCAGTACTTC
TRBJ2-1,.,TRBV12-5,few,CASGEGSSYNEQFF,TGTGCTAGTGGTGAGGGTAGCTCCTACAATGAGCAGTTCTTC
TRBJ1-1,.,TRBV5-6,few,CASTKPERGWGTEAFF,TGTGCCAGCACCAAGCCGGAGCGGGGATGGGGGACTGAAGCTTTCTTT
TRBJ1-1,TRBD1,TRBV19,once,CATRRDRGYEAFF,TGTGCGACAAGACGGGACAGAGGATATGAAGCTTTCTTT
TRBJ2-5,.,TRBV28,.,CASSSHGGETQYF,TGTGCCAGCAGTTCCCACGGTGGTGAGACCCAGTACTTC
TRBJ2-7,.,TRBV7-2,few,CASSLQGNYEQYF,TGTGCCAGCAGCTTACAGGGGAACTACGAGCAGTACTTC
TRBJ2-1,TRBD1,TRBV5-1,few,CASSAQGARFNNEQFF,TGCGCCAGCAGCGCTCAGGGGGCTCGGTTCAACAATGAGCAGTTCTTC
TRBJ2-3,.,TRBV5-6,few,CASSLRGTDTQYF,TGTGCCAGCAGCTTGAGGGGAACAGATACGCAGTATTTT
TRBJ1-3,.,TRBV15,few,CATSRRQSGNTIYF,TGTGCCACCAGCAGACGCCAATCTGGAAACACCATATATTTT
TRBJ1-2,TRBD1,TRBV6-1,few,CASSGFDTGGIYGYTF,TGTGCCAGCAGTGGATTCGATACAGGGGGAATCTATGGCTACACCTTC
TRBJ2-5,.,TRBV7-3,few,CASSLKVTGMETQYF,TGTGCCAGCAGCTTAAAAGTCACAGGGATGGAGACCCAGTACTTC